This paragraph covers one T cell receptor (beta chain) sequence. The data originate from a study of T cell responses to AZD1222 COVID-19 vaccine. Germline-derived CDR1 and CDR2 are LNHDA and SQIVND (reference sequence). Unmatched junction bases numbered 6, after V lost 5 bases and J lost 0 bases. The CDR3 spans 16 residues. Sequencing used immunoSEQ multiplex PCR; TCRdb keeps in-frame clones, though not all of them. The table shows tens of thousands of clones, with approximately 85% occurring only once. This TCR derives from an adult in good health. This chain connects TRBV19 to TRBJ2-4, with 8 bases matching TRBD2. This sample comprised peripheral blood, obtained on day 0 of AZD1222 vaccination. The CDR3 loop is CASSLSGGLAKNIQYF. The CDR3 DNA is TGTGCCAGTAGTCTATCGGGGGGGTTAGCCAAAAACATTCAGTACTTC.